The 26 T cell receptor beta chains listed next were all sequenced from one sample in a study of CD8+CD57+ T cells in acquired aplastic anemia (dated by TCRdb to the late 2010s). Sequencing took place on an Illumina HiSeq 2000. Profiling of TCR beta VDJ combinations and CDR3 sequences used genomic DNA as the template. Using fastp at Q25 and MiXCR, TCRdb reprocessed the public reads and kept productive beta chains. Every entry covers one CDR3 protein and lists the most common genes and DNA from its rows. A total of 150,000 to 200,000 distinct CDR3 sequences appear in this sample, 55% to 75% of them only once. Under 50% of the sample lies in the top ten. The sequenced material came from sorted CD4+, CD8+, or CD8+CD57+ T cells (not recorded which) from PBMCs. Receptors were obtained from a human donor in good health.

V gene TRBV9 combines with J gene TRBJ1-2; D unclear. The germline V gene encodes CDR1 SGDLS and CDR2 YYNGEE. This CDR3 is built from 16 residues. V shed 2 bases and J shed 0 bases, with 14 bases lying between them. CDR3 in amino acids: CASSVGSRETNYGYTF. CDR3 nucleotides: TGTGCCAGCAGCGTGGGGAGCCGGGAAACTAACTATGGCTACACCTTC.

The chain recombines TRBV10-2 with TRBJ2-1; no clear D gene. The ends were cut back, 2 bases at V and 9 bases at J, with 2 bases in the middle. In germline, CDR1 is WSHSY, CDR2 SAAADI. The CDR3 spans 10 residues. The CDR3 DNA reads TGCGCCAGCAGTGAGGGTGAGCAGTTCTTC. This codes for CASSEGEQFF.

The chain is built from TRBV24-1 and TRBJ1-2; TRBD1 agrees at 9 bases. V dropped 2 bases and J dropped 4; count of bases not matched to a gene: 16. Germline V gene data show CDR1 as KGHDR and CDR2 as SFDVKD. The CDR3 totals 19 residues. The CDR3 is CATSDSRLSRDRVIYGYTF. The DNA of the CDR3 is TGTGCCACCAGTGATTCACGCCTAAGCCGGGACAGGGTTATCTATGGCTACACCTTC.

Note on this clonotype: A much larger clone is a single base away; this may be a read error. The gene calls are TRBV27 and TRBJ1-2; a possible D gene is TRBD1 (5 bases). The ends were cut back, 5 bases at V and 6 bases at J, with 16 bases in the middle. The CDR3 spans 14 residues. Germline loops: CDR1 MNHEY, CDR2 SMNVEV (reference sequence). The CDR3: CASSPTGALNGYTF. In DNA, the CDR3 is TGTGCCAGCAGTCCTACCGGGGCCCTAAATGGCTACACCTTC.

The V and J genes are TRBV5-5 and TRBJ2-7; TRBD1 aligns across 7 bases. The CDR3 sequence is 14 residues long. Germline V gene data show CDR1 as SGHKS and CDR2 as YYEKEE (reference sequence). Trimming removed 4 bases from V and 0 bases from J; junction bases left unmatched: 4. The CDR3 is CASSPRDSSYEQYF. CDR3 coding DNA: TGTGCCAGCAGCCCAAGGGACAGCTCCTACGAGCAGTACTTC. Looking up the rest from reference TRBV5-5 and TRBJ2-7 gives the full variable domain: DAGVTQSPTHLIKTRGQQVTLRCSPISGHKSVSWYQQVLGQGPQFIFQYYEKEERGRGNFPDRFSARQFPNYSSELNVNALLLGDSALYLCASSPRDSSYEQYFGPGTRLTVT.

The V gene is TRBV24-1, the J gene TRBJ2-2; 8 bases map to TRBD1. This CDR3 comprises 14 residues. The germline V gene has CDR1 KGHDR and CDR2 SFDVKD. Trimming removed 5 bases from V and 7 bases from J; junction bases left unmatched: 5. CDR3: CATSGTGKGGELFF. Written as DNA, the CDR3 is TGTGCCACCAGTGGGACAGGGAAGGGCGGGGAGCTGTTTTTT.

This chain joins TRBV7-9 and TRBJ1-6, with a tentative D call TRBD1 (5 bases). Germline values: CDR1 SEHNR, CDR2 FQNEAQ (reference sequence). The germline V and J ends were trimmed by 5 bases and 6 bases, with 14 bases remaining between them. The length of the CDR3 is 15 residues. The CDR3 region is CASSGRGRSNSPLHF. The CDR3 DNA reads TGTGCCAGCAGCGGGAGGGGTCGGAGTAATTCACCCCTCCACTTT.

V is TRBV5-1 and J is TRBJ2-7; 7 nucleotides align to TRBD1. Per the germline V gene, CDR1 is SGHRS and CDR2 is YFSETQ. V shed 0 bases and J 4 bases; nucleotides not matched to a gene: 10. The CDR3 covers 16 residues. CDR3 residues: CASSLEPGDRGYEQYF. The CDR3 nucleotides read TGCGCCAGCAGCTTGGAGCCCGGGGACAGAGGATACGAGCAGTACTTC.

In the case of this clonotype: Germline is not matched at one junction end, which may reflect a read error. V usage is TRBV5-1 and J usage is TRBJ2-3, with a weak D call TRBD2 (6 bases). This CDR3 has 14 residues. The germline V gene has CDR1 SGHRS and CDR2 YFSETQ. CDR3 DNA: TGTGCCAGCAGCTTGCCGGCGGGGACAGATACGCAGTATTTT. As protein: CASSLPAGTDTQYF.

The chain employs TRBV20-1 and TRBJ2-5, with 7 bases that match TRBD1. Germline V CDR1 and CDR2: DFQATT, SNEGSKA (reference sequence). The CDR3 has 12 residues. The CDR3 coding sequence is TGCAGCGTCGTACGAGGGGGCCAGACCCAGTACTTC. Amino acids: CSVVRGGQTQYF.

This clonotype was picked up many times. The V and J genes are TRBV6-5 and TRBJ2-1, with 10 bases aligning to TRBD2. CDR3 length: 16 residues. The V and J ends lost 2 bases and 7 bases, in that order; junction bases with no gene match: 8. The germline CDR1 and CDR2 sequences are MNHEY and SVGAGI. In nucleotides, the CDR3 is TGTGCCAGCAGTTACCCGTTGGCTAGCGGGAGTAATGAGCAGTTCTTC. It is translated as CASSYPLASGSNEQFF.

The V gene is TRBV20-1, the J gene TRBJ1-6; 9 bases agree with TRBD1. V shed 6 bases and J 9 bases; nucleotides not matched to a gene: 9. Germline assignment: CDR1 DFQATT and CDR2 SNEGSKA (reference sequence). The CDR3 totals 14 residues. As DNA, the CDR3 is TGCAGTGCCCGGCGGGACAGGGAGAGTTCACCCCTCCACTTT. It specifies CSARRDRESSPLHF.

The table lists this clonotype with many counts. The V and J genes are TRBV20-1 and TRBJ2-3; 10 bases align to TRBD2. This CDR3 contains 15 residues. Germline lookup yields CDR1 DFQATT and CDR2 SNEGSKA (reference sequence). J gave up 6 bases and V 1 base, and 7 bases lay outside the gene matches. The CDR3 here is CSARAPSGSKDTQYF. In DNA, the CDR3 is TGCAGTGCTAGAGCCCCTAGCGGGAGTAAGGATACGCAGTATTTT.

The chain is built from TRBV2 and TRBJ1-2; TRBD1 might be the D (6 bases). Germline CDR1 reads SNHLY; CDR2 reads FYNNEI. Trimming pared 7 bases from V and 4 bases from J, leaving 10 bases between. This CDR3 region has 12 residues. The CDR3 DNA reads TGTGCCAGCAAGGGGGGAGGCTATGGCTACACCTTC. Its protein product is CASKGGGYGYTF.

This clonotype was found many times. V and J are TRBV7-9 and TRBJ2-5; 7 nucleotides agree with TRBD2. J lost 9 bases, V lost 8 bases, and 9 bases had no gene match. CDR1 is SEHNR, CDR2 FQNEAQ, per germline (reference sequence). CDR3 length: 12 residues. The CDR3 spells CASQVAGRAQYF. DNA for the CDR3: TGTGCCAGCCAAGTGGCGGGGAGGGCCCAGTACTTC.

In its sample, this clonotype was seen many times. The gene calls are TRBV4-1 and TRBJ1-4; TRBD1 matches 7 bases. V lost 3 bases to trimming and J lost 5 bases; unmatched junction nucleotides: 6. The CDR3 sequence is 15 residues long. The V gene's germline CDR1 is MGHRA and CDR2 YSYEKL. CDR3 sequence (DNA): TGCGCCAGCAGCCAGGGCGGGACAGCGAATGAAAAACTGTTTTTT. Translated, it gives CASSQGGTANEKLFF.

This clonotype was counted ten times or more. The chain has TRBV29-1 and TRBJ2-7, with D uncertain. With 1 base removed from V and 2 bases from J, the gap between germline ends came to 21 bases. The germline V gene has CDR1 SQVTM and CDR2 ANQGSEA. The CDR3 runs to 17 residues. In DNA, the CDR3 is TGCAGCGTTGAAGCCTTAATCGAGTCTACAGAGCCCTACGAGCAGTACTTC. Amino acid sequence: CSVEALIESTEPYEQYF.

This chain joins TRBV7-9 and TRBJ2-5; 9 nucleotides agree with TRBD2. CDR1 and CDR2 from the germline V gene are SEHNR and FQNEAQ (reference sequence). Trimming cost V 2 bases and J 6 bases; bases outside gene matches: 10. There are 16 residues in the CDR3. The CDR3 nucleotides read TGTGCCAGCAGCTTACTTGGCGGGAGGGCCAAAAAGACCCAGTACTTC. Translated, it gives CASSLLGGRAKKTQYF.

This chain connects TRBV29-1 to TRBJ2-7, with D hard to call. CDR1 and CDR2 from the germline V gene are SQVTM and ANQGSEA. V lost 5 bases, J lost 3 bases, and 14 bases lay in between. The CDR3 runs to 13 residues. The CDR3 DNA reads as TGCAGCGTTCTTCCAGCAACTGACTACGAGCAGTACTTC. Residues: CSVLPATDYEQYF.

This rearrangement joins TRBV29-1 to TRBJ1-1; TRBD1 agrees at 7 bases. Germline lookup yields CDR1 SQVTM and CDR2 ANQGSEA. V lost 5 bases to trimming and J lost 5 bases; unmatched junction nucleotides: 5. CDR3 size: 12 residues. The chain's CDR3 is CSVQGGRTEAFF. CDR3 DNA sequence: TGCAGCGTTCAGGGGGGCAGGACTGAAGCTTTCTTT.

This chain connects TRBV6-6 to TRBJ2-7; unclear D gene. Looked up from germline, CDR1 is MNHNY and CDR2 is SVGAGI (reference sequence). V was cut by 0 bases and J by 1 base, with 4 bases left in between. The CDR3 sequence is 13 residues long. CDR3 region: CASSYSSSYEQYF. The CDR3 DNA follows: TGTGCCAGCAGTTACTCGAGTTCCTACGAGCAGTACTTC.

There are many counts of this clonotype. The chain uses TRBV10-2 and TRBJ2-3; 9 nucleotides agree with TRBD2. Germline V gene sequence: CDR1 WSHSY, CDR2 SAAADI. CDR3 length: 19 residues. V shed 9 bases, J shed 0 bases, and the junction held 19 bases outside the gene matches. Written as DNA, the CDR3 is TGCGCCAGTTCGGATAGCGGGGGCGTTTTTCTTACTAGCACAGATACGCAGTATTTT. Protein sequence: CASSDSGGVFLTSTDTQYF.

The chain joins TRBV24-1 to TRBJ1-6, with D unclear. This CDR3 is 12 amino acids long. Germline-derived CDR1 and CDR2 are KGHDR and SFDVKD. Trimming shortened V by 3 bases and J by 6 bases, and 2 bases separated the two germline ends. CDR3 coding DNA: TGTGCCACCAGTGATGGTAATTCACCCCTCCACTTT. This sequence encodes CATSDGNSPLHF.

The chain carries TRBV29-1 and TRBJ2-1; 8 bases are shared with TRBD1. V shed 2 bases, J shed 0 bases, and the junction held 6 bases outside the gene matches. The CDR3 spans 16 residues. The germline V gene encodes CDR1 SQVTM and CDR2 ANQGSEA. Here the CDR3 DNA reads TGCAGCGTTGAACCCAGGGGGCATACCTCCTACAATGAGCAGTTCTTC. Amino acid sequence: CSVEPRGHTSYNEQFF.

The chain joins TRBV25-1 to TRBJ2-1, with 10 bases fitting TRBD2. The CDR3 totals 15 residues. CDR1 MGHDK and CDR2 SYGVNS come from the germline V gene. Trimming cost V 2 bases and J 4 bases; bases outside gene matches: 2. The CDR3 loop reads CASSEPGLAYNEQFF. The CDR3 nucleotides are TGTGCCAGCAGTGAACCGGGACTAGCGTACAATGAGCAGTTCTTC.

This clonotype was seen a few times. With a much larger clone just one base away, this may be a read error. The chain links TRBV20-1 to TRBJ2-4; maybe TRBD1 (8 bases). Germline V gene lookup returns CDR1 DFQATT and CDR2 SNEGSKA (reference sequence). The CDR3 loop spans 13 amino acids. The CDR3 sequence is CSATGGGLYIRYF. As DNA, the CDR3 is TGCAGTGCCACAGGGGGGGGACTGTACATTCGGTACTTC.